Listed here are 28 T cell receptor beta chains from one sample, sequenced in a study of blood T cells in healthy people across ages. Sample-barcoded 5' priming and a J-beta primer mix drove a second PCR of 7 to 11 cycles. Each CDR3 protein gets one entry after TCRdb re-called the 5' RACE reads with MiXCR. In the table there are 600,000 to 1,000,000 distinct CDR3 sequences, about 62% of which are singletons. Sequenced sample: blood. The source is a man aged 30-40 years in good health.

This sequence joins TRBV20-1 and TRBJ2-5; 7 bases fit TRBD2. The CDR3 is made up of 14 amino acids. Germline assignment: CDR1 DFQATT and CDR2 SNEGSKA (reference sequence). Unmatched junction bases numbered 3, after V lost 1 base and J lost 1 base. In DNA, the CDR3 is TGCAGTGCTAGAGGCACTAGCGTCCAAGAGACCCAGTACTTC. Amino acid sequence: CSARGTSVQETQYF.

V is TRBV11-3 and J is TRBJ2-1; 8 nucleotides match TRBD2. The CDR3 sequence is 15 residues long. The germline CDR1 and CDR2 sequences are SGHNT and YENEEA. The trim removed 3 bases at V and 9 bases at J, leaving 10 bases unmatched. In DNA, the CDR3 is TGTGCCAGCAGCTTGGTCTCTAGCGGGTCGACTGAGCAGTTCTTC. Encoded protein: CASSLVSSGSTEQFF.

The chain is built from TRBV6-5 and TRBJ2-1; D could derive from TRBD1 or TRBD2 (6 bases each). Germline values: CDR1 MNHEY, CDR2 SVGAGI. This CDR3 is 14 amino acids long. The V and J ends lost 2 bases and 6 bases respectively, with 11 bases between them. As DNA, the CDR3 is TGTGCCAGCAGTTACCCGTGGGGGGCCAATGAGCAGTTCTTC. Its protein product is CASSYPWGANEQFF.

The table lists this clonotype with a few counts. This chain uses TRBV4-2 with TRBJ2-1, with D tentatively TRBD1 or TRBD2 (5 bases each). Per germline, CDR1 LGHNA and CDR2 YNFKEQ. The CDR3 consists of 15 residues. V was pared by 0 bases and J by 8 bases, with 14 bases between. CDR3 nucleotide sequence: TGTGCCAGCAGCCAAGAGTTTTTGAGGGGTCATGAGCAGTTCTTC. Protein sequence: CASSQEFLRGHEQFF.

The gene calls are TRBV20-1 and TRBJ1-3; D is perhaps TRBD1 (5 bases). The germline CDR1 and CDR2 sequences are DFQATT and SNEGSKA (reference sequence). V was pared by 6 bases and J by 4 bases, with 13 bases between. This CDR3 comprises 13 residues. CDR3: CSATGQGGNTIYF. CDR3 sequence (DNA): TGCAGTGCCACGGGGCAGGGAGGAAACACCATATATTTT.

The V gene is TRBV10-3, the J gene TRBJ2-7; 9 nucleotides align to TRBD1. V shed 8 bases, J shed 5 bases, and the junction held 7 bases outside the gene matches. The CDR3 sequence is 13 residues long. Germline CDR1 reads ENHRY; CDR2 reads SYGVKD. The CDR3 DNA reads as TGTGCCATCCGACGGGACAGGGCGGACGAGCAGTACTTC. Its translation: CAIRRDRADEQYF.

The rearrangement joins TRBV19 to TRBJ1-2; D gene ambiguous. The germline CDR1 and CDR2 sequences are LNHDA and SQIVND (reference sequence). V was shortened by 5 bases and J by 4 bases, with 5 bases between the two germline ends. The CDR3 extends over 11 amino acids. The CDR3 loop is CASSSIYGYTF. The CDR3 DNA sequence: TGTGCCAGTAGTTCGATCTATGGCTACACCTTC.

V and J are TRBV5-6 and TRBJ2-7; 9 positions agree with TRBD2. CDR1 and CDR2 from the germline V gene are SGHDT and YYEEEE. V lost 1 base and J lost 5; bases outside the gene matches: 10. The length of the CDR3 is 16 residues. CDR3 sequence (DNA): TGTGCCAGCAGCTTGAGTTTAGCGGGAGTTTGGGACGAGCAGTACTTC. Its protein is CASSLSLAGVWDEQYF.

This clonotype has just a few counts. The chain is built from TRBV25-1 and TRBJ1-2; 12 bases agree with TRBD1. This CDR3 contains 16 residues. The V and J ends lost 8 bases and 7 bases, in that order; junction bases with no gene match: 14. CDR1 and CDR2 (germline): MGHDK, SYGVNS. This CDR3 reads CASLSPRDRGLSGYTF. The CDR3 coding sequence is TGTGCCAGCCTTTCCCCCCGGGACAGGGGGCTAAGTGGCTACACCTTC.

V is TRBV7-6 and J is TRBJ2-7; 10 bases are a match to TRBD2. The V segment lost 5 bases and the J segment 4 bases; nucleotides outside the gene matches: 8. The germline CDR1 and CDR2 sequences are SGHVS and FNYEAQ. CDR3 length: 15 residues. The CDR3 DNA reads TGTGCCAGCAGCCCTGGGACTAGCGCGGGGTACGAGCAGTACTTC. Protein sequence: CASSPGTSAGYEQYF. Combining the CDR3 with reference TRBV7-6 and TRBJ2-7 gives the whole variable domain GAGVSQSPRYKVTKRGQDVALRCDPISGHVSLYWYRQALGQGPEFLTYFNYEAQQDKSGLPNDRFSAERPEGSISTLTIQRTEQRDSAMYRCASSPGTSAGYEQYFGPGTRLTVT.

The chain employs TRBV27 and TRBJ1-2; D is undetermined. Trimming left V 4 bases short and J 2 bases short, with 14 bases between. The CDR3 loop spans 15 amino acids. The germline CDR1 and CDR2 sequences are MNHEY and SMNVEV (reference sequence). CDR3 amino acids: CASSSSDPSNYGYTF. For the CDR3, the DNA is TGTGCCAGCAGTTCGTCCGACCCGAGCAACTATGGCTACACCTTC.

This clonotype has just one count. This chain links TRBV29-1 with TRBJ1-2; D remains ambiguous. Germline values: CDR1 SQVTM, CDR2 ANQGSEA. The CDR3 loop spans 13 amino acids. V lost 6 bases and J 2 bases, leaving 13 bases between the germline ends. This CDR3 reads CSVPHGKNYGYTF. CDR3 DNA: TGCAGCGTCCCCCATGGGAAAAACTATGGCTACACCTTC. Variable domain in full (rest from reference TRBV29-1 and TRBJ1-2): SAVISQKPSRDICQRGTSLTIQCQVDSQVTMMFWYRQQPGQSLTLIATANQGSEATYESGFVIDKFPISRPNLTFSTLTVSNMSPEDSSIYLCSVPHGKNYGYTFGSGTRLTVV.

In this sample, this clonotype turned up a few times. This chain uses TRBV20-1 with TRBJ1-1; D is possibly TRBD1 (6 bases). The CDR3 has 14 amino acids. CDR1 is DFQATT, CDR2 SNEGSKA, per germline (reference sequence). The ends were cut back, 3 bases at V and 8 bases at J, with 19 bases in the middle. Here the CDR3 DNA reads TGCAGTGCTAGGACGGGGAAGGGGGTGGGGGAAGCTTTCTTT. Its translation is CSARTGKGVGEAFF.

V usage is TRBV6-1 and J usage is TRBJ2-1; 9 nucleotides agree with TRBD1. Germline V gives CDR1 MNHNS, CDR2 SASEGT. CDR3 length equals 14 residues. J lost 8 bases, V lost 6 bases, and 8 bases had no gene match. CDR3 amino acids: CASRRQGEEDEQFF. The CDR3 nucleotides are TGTGCCAGCAGAAGACAGGGGGAAGAGGATGAGCAGTTCTTC.

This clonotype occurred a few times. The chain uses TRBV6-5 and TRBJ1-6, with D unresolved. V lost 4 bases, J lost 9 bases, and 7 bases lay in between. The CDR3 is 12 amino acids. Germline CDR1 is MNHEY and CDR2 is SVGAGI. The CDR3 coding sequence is TGTGCCAGCAGTTCCTCGGTTTCACCCCTCCACTTT. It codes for CASSSSVSPLHF.

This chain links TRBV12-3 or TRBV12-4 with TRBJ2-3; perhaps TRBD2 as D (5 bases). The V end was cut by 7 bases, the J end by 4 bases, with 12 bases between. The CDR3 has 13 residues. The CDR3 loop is CASTKVSADTQYF. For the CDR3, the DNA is TGTGCCAGCACCAAAGTTAGCGCAGATACGCAGTATTTT.

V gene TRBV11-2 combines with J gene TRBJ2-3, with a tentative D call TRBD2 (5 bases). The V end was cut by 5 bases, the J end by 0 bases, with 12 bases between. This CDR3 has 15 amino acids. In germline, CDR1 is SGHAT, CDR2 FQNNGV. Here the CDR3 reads CASSGGSSSTDTQYF. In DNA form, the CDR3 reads TGTGCCAGCAGCGGAGGTTCCTCTAGCACAGATACGCAGTATTTT.

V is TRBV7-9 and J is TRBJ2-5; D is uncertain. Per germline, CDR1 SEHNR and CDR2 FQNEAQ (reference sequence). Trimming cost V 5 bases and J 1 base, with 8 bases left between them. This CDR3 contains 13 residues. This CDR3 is CASSPAAQETQYF. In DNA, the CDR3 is TGTGCCAGCAGCCCCGCGGCCCAAGAGACCCAGTACTTC.

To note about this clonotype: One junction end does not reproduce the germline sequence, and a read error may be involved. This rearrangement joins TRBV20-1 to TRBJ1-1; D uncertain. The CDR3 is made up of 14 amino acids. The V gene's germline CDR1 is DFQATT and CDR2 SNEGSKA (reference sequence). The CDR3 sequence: CSARVPGGVREAFF. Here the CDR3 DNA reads TGCAGTGCCAGAGTACCCGGCGGGGTCCGTGAAGCTTTCTTT.

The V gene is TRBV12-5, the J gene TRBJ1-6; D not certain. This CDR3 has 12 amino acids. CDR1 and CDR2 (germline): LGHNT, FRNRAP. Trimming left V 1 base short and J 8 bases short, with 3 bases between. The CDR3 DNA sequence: TGTGCTAGTGGTTTGGCATATTCACCCCTCCACTTT. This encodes CASGLAYSPLHF.

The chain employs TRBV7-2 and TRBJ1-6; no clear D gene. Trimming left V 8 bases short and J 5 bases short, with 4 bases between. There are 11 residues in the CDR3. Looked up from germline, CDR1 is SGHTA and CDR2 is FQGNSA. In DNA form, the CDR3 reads TGTGCCAGCGGAGATAATTCACCCCTCCACTTT. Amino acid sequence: CASGDNSPLHF. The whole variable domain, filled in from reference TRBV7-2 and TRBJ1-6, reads GAGVSQSPSNKVTEKGKDVELRCDPISGHTALYWYRQSLGQGLEFLIYFQGNSAPDKSGLPSDRFSAERTGGSVSTLTIQRTQQEDSAVYLCASGDNSPLHFGNGTRLTVT.

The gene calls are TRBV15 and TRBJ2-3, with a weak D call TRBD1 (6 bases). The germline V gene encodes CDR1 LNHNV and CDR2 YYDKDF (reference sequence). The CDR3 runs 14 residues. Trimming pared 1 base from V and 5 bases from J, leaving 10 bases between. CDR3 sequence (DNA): TGTGCCACCAGCAGAGGGGACAACCGAGATACGCAGTATTTT. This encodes CATSRGDNRDTQYF.

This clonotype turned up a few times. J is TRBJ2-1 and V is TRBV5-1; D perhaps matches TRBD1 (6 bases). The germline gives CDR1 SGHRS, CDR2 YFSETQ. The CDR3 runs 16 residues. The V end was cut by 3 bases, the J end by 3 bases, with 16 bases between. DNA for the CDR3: TGCGCCAGCAGCTCACAGGGTTTGACTGACTACAATGAGCAGTTCTTC. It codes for CASSSQGLTDYNEQFF.

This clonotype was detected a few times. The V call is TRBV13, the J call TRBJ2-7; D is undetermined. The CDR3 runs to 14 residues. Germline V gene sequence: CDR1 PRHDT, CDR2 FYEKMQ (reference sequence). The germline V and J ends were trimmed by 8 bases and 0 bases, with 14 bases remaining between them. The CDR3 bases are TGTGCCAGCGGTGATAAAGGTTACTCCTACGAGCAGTACTTC. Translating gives CASGDKGYSYEQYF.

The CDR3 loop reads CSAPYHREETQYF. The CDR3 DNA is TGCAGTGCCCCTTACCACAGGGAAGAGACCCAGTACTTC. The chain joins TRBV20-1 to TRBJ2-5; tentative D call: TRBD1 (6 bases). This CDR3 spans 13 amino acids. V lost 6 bases, J lost 3 bases, and 14 bases lay in between. CDR1 DFQATT and CDR2 SNEGSKA come from the germline V gene (reference sequence).

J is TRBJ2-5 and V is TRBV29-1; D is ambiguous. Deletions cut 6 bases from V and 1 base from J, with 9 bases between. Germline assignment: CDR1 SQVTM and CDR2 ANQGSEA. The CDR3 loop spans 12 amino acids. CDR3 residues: CSVRPVQETQYF. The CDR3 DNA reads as TGCAGCGTCAGACCGGTCCAAGAGACCCAGTACTTC.

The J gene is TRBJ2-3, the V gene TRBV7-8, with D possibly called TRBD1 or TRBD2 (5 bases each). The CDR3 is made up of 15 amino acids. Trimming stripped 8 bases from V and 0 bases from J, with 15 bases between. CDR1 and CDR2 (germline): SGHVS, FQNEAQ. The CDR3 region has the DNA TGTGCCAGCCGCCAACGGGACCAAAGCACAGATACGCAGTATTTT. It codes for CASRQRDQSTDTQYF.

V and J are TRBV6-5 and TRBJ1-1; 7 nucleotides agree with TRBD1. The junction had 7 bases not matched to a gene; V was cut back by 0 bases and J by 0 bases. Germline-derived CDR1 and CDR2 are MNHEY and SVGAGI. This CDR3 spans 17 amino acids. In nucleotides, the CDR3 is TGTGCCAGCAGTTACTCATTGGCAGGGGGAGTGAACACTGAAGCTTTCTTT. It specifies CASSYSLAGGVNTEAFF.